The rows below give T cell receptor beta chains drawn from one sample of a study of T cells in Graves' hyperthyroidism and ophthalmopathy. TCRdb independently ran MiXCR on the multiplex PCR reads; one entry per CDR3 protein. The sample comprises 250,000 to 300,000 distinct CDR3 sequences, less than 15% of which are singletons, and 7% to 8.5% rests with the top ten. Sequenced: blood. These receptors all come from a woman aged 25 to 39 with Graves' hyperthyroidism that later progressed to Graves' ophthalmopathy. The CDR3 runs from the conserved cysteine through the conserved F or W. Each record gives: J gene, V gene, D gene, clone size, CDR3 DNA, CDR3 protein. D genes are given only for firm matches. The listing skips clone size in some rows; elsewhere it reads once, few, many or a size class.

j_call: TRBJ2-1; v_call: TRBV7-6; d_call: NA; clone_size: NA; cdr3_nt: TGTGCCAGCAGCTTTAGTGTTGAGCAGTTCTTC; cdr3_aa: CASSFSVEQFF
j_call: TRBJ2-7; v_call: TRBV5-1; d_call: TRBD2; clone_size: many; cdr3_nt: TGCGCCAGCAGCCAATGGACTAGCGGGAACATGCTCTTCGAGCAGTACTTC; cdr3_aa: CASSQWTSGNMLFEQYF
j_call: TRBJ1-2; v_call: TRBV27; d_call: NA; clone_size: many; cdr3_nt: TGTGCCAGCAGTTTAGGTTCCGGCTATGGCTACACCTTC; cdr3_aa: CASSLGSGYGYTF
j_call: TRBJ2-7; v_call: TRBV18; d_call: NA; clone_size: many; cdr3_nt: TGTGCCAGCTCACCACAGGCAGCCGTCTACGAGCAGTACTTC; cdr3_aa: CASSPQAAVYEQYF
j_call: TRBJ2-3; v_call: TRBV7-2; d_call: NA; clone_size: many; cdr3_nt: TGTGCCAGCAGCGCGATATATCTAGATACGCAGTATTTT; cdr3_aa: CASSAIYLDTQYF
j_call: TRBJ1-2; v_call: TRBV6-2/TRBV6-3; d_call: NA; clone_size: NA; cdr3_nt: TGTGCCAGCAGTTCAAACAGTGGCTACACCTTC; cdr3_aa: CASSSNSGYTF
j_call: TRBJ2-1; v_call: TRBV7-3; d_call: TRBD2; clone_size: many; cdr3_nt: TGTGCCAGCAGCCCCCGGGCGGGAGGGTACAATGAGCAGTTCTTC; cdr3_aa: CASSPRAGGYNEQFF
j_call: TRBJ1-5; v_call: TRBV2; d_call: NA; clone_size: many; cdr3_nt: TGTGCCAGCAGTCTACCCGGGAGGTACAGTCAGCCCCAGCATTTT; cdr3_aa: CASSLPGRYSQPQHF
j_call: TRBJ2-7; v_call: TRBV11-2; d_call: NA; clone_size: many; cdr3_nt: TGTGCCAGCAGCTTACTGTTTGTGGGAGTCTACGAGCAGTACTTC; cdr3_aa: CASSLLFVGVYEQYF
j_call: TRBJ2-7; v_call: TRBV7-9; d_call: NA; clone_size: many; cdr3_nt: TGTGCCAGCAGCCCAAAGCAGGGCCGCCCCTACGAGCAGTACTTC; cdr3_aa: CASSPKQGRPYEQYF
j_call: TRBJ1-4; v_call: TRBV15; d_call: TRBD1; clone_size: many; cdr3_nt: TGTGCCACCAGCAGTTCGGGACAGACTAATGAAAAACTGTTTTTT; cdr3_aa: CATSSSGQTNEKLFF
j_call: TRBJ2-1; v_call: TRBV11-3; d_call: TRBD1; clone_size: many; cdr3_nt: TGTGCCAGCAGCTTAGGCCGTACAGGGGTCCTTAACAATGAGCAGTTCTTC; cdr3_aa: CASSLGRTGVLNNEQFF
j_call: TRBJ2-1; v_call: TRBV3-1; d_call: TRBD1; clone_size: NA; cdr3_nt: TGTGCCAGCAGCCAAGGGACAGGGAGCAATGAGCAGTTCTTC; cdr3_aa: CASSQGTGSNEQFF
j_call: TRBJ1-2; v_call: TRBV18; d_call: NA; clone_size: many; cdr3_nt: TGTGCCAGCTCACCTCCGGTTGGGGAAGCTAACTATGGCTACACCTTC; cdr3_aa: CASSPPVGEANYGYTF
j_call: TRBJ1-6; v_call: TRBV7-9; d_call: NA; clone_size: NA; cdr3_nt: TGTGCCAGCAGCTCAGCAGAGGACAGTTATAATTCACCCCTCCACTTT; cdr3_aa: CASSSAEDSYNSPLHF
j_call: TRBJ2-5; v_call: TRBV12-3/TRBV12-4; d_call: NA; clone_size: many; cdr3_nt: TGTGCCAGCAGTTTAGCAGGGTTGGCCGAGACCCAGTACTTC; cdr3_aa: CASSLAGLAETQYF
j_call: TRBJ2-7; v_call: TRBV27; d_call: NA; clone_size: many; cdr3_nt: TGTGCCAGCTCTCTGGGACTCGAGTACTCCTACGAGCAGTACTTC; cdr3_aa: CASSLGLEYSYEQYF
j_call: TRBJ1-2; v_call: TRBV5-8; d_call: NA; clone_size: few; cdr3_nt: TGTGCCAGCAGCTTGGAGACGATCTATGGCTACACCTTC; cdr3_aa: CASSLETIYGYTF
j_call: TRBJ2-7; v_call: TRBV18; d_call: TRBD1; clone_size: NA; cdr3_nt: TGTGCCAGCAGCCCTCGGGACAGGGGGCTGACCGAGCAGTACTTC; cdr3_aa: CASSPRDRGLTEQYF
j_call: TRBJ1-3; v_call: TRBV6-5; d_call: NA; clone_size: many; cdr3_nt: TGTGCCAGCAGTTACTCGAGTTCTAATCTGGGAAGGGGAAACACCATATATTTT; cdr3_aa: CASSYSSSNLGRGNTIYF
j_call: TRBJ2-3; v_call: TRBV5-1; d_call: NA; clone_size: many; cdr3_nt: TGCGCCAGCAGCTTGGAGGAGTACGGCACAGATACGCAGTATTTT; cdr3_aa: CASSLEEYGTDTQYF
j_call: TRBJ2-5; v_call: TRBV5-6; d_call: TRBD2; clone_size: many; cdr3_nt: TGTGCCAGCAGTCGGGGGAGGGCCGCAGAGACCCAGTACTTC; cdr3_aa: CASSRGRAAETQYF
j_call: TRBJ2-7; v_call: TRBV20-1; d_call: NA; clone_size: few; cdr3_nt: TGCAGTGCTAGAGGGCCGGTCGAGTACGAGCAGTACTTC; cdr3_aa: CSARGPVEYEQYF
j_call: TRBJ1-5; v_call: TRBV3-1; d_call: NA; clone_size: many; cdr3_nt: TGTGCCAGCAGCCAAGATGCGGACACAAAACAGCCCCAGCATTTT; cdr3_aa: CASSQDADTKQPQHF
j_call: TRBJ2-1; v_call: TRBV7-9; d_call: TRBD1; clone_size: NA; cdr3_nt: TGCGCCAGCAGCTTGGCCGGACAGGCTTACAATGAGCAGTTCTTC; cdr3_aa: CASSLAGQAYNEQFF
j_call: TRBJ2-5; v_call: TRBV12-3/TRBV12-4; d_call: NA; clone_size: many; cdr3_nt: TGTGCCAGCAGTGCCAGGGGTCCCTTTGCAGAGACCCAGTACTTC; cdr3_aa: CASSARGPFAETQYF
j_call: TRBJ1-5; v_call: TRBV6-2/TRBV6-3; d_call: NA; clone_size: many; cdr3_nt: TGTGCCAGCAATCCGGGACATACCTTTTATCAGCCCCAGCATTTT; cdr3_aa: CASNPGHTFYQPQHF
j_call: TRBJ2-2; v_call: TRBV12-3/TRBV12-4; d_call: NA; clone_size: many; cdr3_nt: TGTGCCAGCAGTTTAGAATCCCCCCGGCACACCGGGGAGCTGTTTTTT; cdr3_aa: CASSLESPRHTGELFF
j_call: TRBJ2-7; v_call: TRBV5-8; d_call: TRBD1; clone_size: NA; cdr3_nt: TGTGCCAGCAGCTTTCGGGGACAGGGTTATGGGTACGAGCAGTACTTC; cdr3_aa: CASSFRGQGYGYEQYF